These 16 T cell receptor beta chains share one sample of origin, sequenced in a study of blood T cell repertoires in COVID-19. This table comes from immunoSEQ multiplex PCR, and its TCRdb copy is limited to in-frame clones, with some not included. The sample yields roughly 180,000 clones, approximately 86% seen once. Sequenced input: PBMCs or T cells enriched from blood (not recorded which). These TCRs come from a woman aged 30 to 39 who had recovered from COVID-19.

This clone was found once. The chain recombines TRBV30 with TRBJ2-5; the match to TRBD2 covers 7 bases. V was pared by 3 bases and J by 1 base, with 5 bases of the junction left unmatched. CDR1 and CDR2 (germline): GTSNPN, SVGIG (reference sequence). The CDR3 runs to 14 residues. The CDR3 nucleotides are TGTGCCTGGAGAGAGGGACTAACCCAAGAGACCCAGTACTTC. Its protein is CAWREGLTQETQYF.

The sample holds one count of this clone. DNA of the CDR3: TGTGCCAGCTCACCACGACAGGCAGTAGAGACGCAGTATTTT. Amino acid sequence: CASSPRQAVETQYF. The rearrangement links TRBV18 to TRBJ2-3, with D perhaps matching TRBD1 (6 bases). The germline CDR1 and CDR2 sequences are KGHSH and LQKENI. The CDR3 runs 14 residues. Trimming left V 1 base short and J 9 bases short, with 14 bases between.

Only a few counts were recorded for this clone. V gene TRBV7-9 combines with J gene TRBJ1-2, with 9 positions matching TRBD1. Germline CDR1 reads SEHNR; CDR2 reads FQNEAQ (reference sequence). The CDR3 sequence is 15 residues long. Losses at the gene ends were 5 bases for V and 8 bases for J; bases not matched to a gene: 12. This chain's CDR3 is CASSDRDRASMGYTF. CDR3 coding DNA: TGTGCCAGCAGCGACCGGGACAGGGCATCTATGGGCTACACCTTC.

The chain carries TRBV5-8 and TRBJ1-5; 7 bases line up with TRBD1. Germline V gene lookup returns CDR1 SGHTS and CDR2 YDEGEE. Trimming took 4 bases from V and 1 from J; bases not matched to a gene: 11. The CDR3 totals 17 residues. The CDR3, as DNA: TGTGCCAGCAGCCCCTGGACAGGTGGTTCGAGCAATCAGCCCCAGCATTTT. Amino acid sequence: CASSPWTGGSSNQPQHF.

The chain is built from TRBV5-5 and TRBJ1-2; 9 positions agree with TRBD1. V shed 3 bases and J 6 bases; nucleotides not matched to a gene: 12. Germline-derived CDR1 and CDR2 are SGHKS and YYEKEE (reference sequence). This CDR3 spans 16 amino acids. The CDR3 nucleotides are TGTGCCAGCAGCTACAAAACGGGACAGGGAGAGCATGGCTACACCTTC. This translates into CASSYKTGQGEHGYTF.

This chain links TRBV11-2 with TRBJ1-3, with 7 bases fitting TRBD1. This CDR3 is built from 18 residues. Trimming removed 2 bases from V and 1 base from J; junction bases left unmatched: 11. CDR1 SGHAT and CDR2 FQNNGV come from the germline V gene. The CDR3 is CASSLRGQTLKSGNTIYF. CDR3 sequence (DNA): TGTGCCAGCAGCTTAAGGGGACAGACCCTAAAATCTGGAAACACCATATATTTT.

This clone was seen a single time. Other DNA sequences in this sample translate to the same CDR3. This chain connects TRBV7-3 to TRBJ2-3, with a possible D match to TRBD2 (5 bases). V lost 5 bases and J lost 0, with 9 bases in between. CDR3 length equals 14 residues. In germline, CDR1 is SGHTA, CDR2 FQGTGA. In DNA, the CDR3 is TGTGCCAGCAGCCCACGGGGAAGCACAGATACGCAGTATTTT. Its translation: CASSPRGSTDTQYF.

The V call is TRBV28, the J call TRBJ2-7; weak D call: TRBD2 (5 bases). The CDR3 runs to 11 residues. Germline loops: CDR1 MDHEN, CDR2 SYDVKM. With 4 bases removed from V and 10 bases from J, the gap between germline ends came to 11 bases. The DNA of the CDR3 is TGTGCCAGCAGTTACCGGGATGAACAGTACTTC. Amino acids: CASSYRDEQYF.

This clone was observed once. The chain couples TRBV9 to TRBJ2-4, with D possibly being TRBD2 (6 bases). This CDR3 region has 16 residues. V was clipped by 0 bases and J by 1 base, with 11 bases between them. Germline loops: CDR1 SGDLS, CDR2 YYNGEE. DNA of the CDR3: TGTGCCAGCAGCGTAGGGGGGAGGCGGGCCAAAAACATTCAGTACTTC. Translated: CASSVGGRRAKNIQYF.

The sample holds one count of this clone. DNA for the CDR3: TGTGCCAGCAGTCGAACAGGGGAAGGACAGCCCCAGCATTTT. Its translation is CASSRTGEGQPQHF. V gene TRBV6-5 combines with J gene TRBJ1-5; 7 bases match TRBD1. The CDR3 has 14 residues. Germline trimming cut 5 bases from V and 7 bases from J; bases unmatched to any gene: 8. The germline V gene encodes CDR1 MNHEY and CDR2 SVGAGI.

The J gene is TRBJ2-6, the V gene TRBV7-8; TRBD1 aligns across 8 bases. The CDR3 contains 17 residues. Germline lookup yields CDR1 SGHVS and CDR2 FQNEAQ. V lost 1 base and J lost 2; bases outside the gene matches: 4. As DNA, the CDR3 is TGTGCCAGCAGCTTAGGCCCGACAGGGGCTGGGGCCAACGTCCTGACTTTC. Protein product: CASSLGPTGAGANVLTF.

V and J are TRBV18 and TRBJ2-3, with 8 bases that match TRBD2. The CDR3 runs 15 residues. J lost 1 base, V lost 4 bases, and 4 bases had no gene match. CDR1 and CDR2 from the germline V gene are KGHSH and LQKENI. The CDR3 region has the DNA TGTGCCAGCTCACTTCAAGCGGGAGGCACAGATACGCAGTATTTT. Translated, it gives CASSLQAGGTDTQYF.

V is TRBV5-8 and J is TRBJ2-6; a possible D gene is TRBD2 (5 bases). V was pared by 0 bases and J by 5 bases, with 18 bases between. Germline V gene data show CDR1 as SGHTS and CDR2 as YDEGEE. CDR3 size: 18 residues. CDR3 nucleotide sequence: TGTGCCAGCAGCTTGGCCGGAGGCAGGCACTTCCGGGCCAACGTCCTGACTTTC. Protein product: CASSLAGGRHFRANVLTF.

The rearrangement uses TRBV30 and TRBJ1-2; D ambiguous. The CDR3 runs to 13 residues. Trimming shortened V by 4 bases and J by 8 bases, and 17 bases separated the two germline ends. Germline V lookup: CDR1 GTSNPN, CDR2 SVGIG (reference sequence). In DNA, the CDR3 is TGTGCCTGGACCCCAACGGGGTTAGGAGGCTACACCTTC. It codes for CAWTPTGLGGYTF.

The sample holds one count of this clone. The genes are TRBV19 and TRBJ2-3, with D possibly being TRBD2 (7 bases). The CDR3 extends over 19 amino acids. V gave up 4 bases and J gave up 3 bases, with 26 bases separating them. CDR1 and CDR2 from the germline V gene are LNHDA and SQIVND (reference sequence). The CDR3 DNA reads TGTGCCAGTAGTACAACCTTTCCCCTGGGGGGGAGGGGGACAGATACGCAGTATTTT. Its protein is CASSTTFPLGGRGTDTQYF. Full variable domain (missing parts from reference TRBV19 and TRBJ2-3): DGGITQSPKYLFRKEGQNVTLSCEQNLNHDAMYWYRQDPGQGLRLIYYSQIVNDFQKGDIAEGYSVSREKKESFPLTVTSAQKNPTAFYLCASSTTFPLGGRGTDTQYFGPGTRLTVL.

J is TRBJ1-2 and V is TRBV5-1; 7 bases map to TRBD1. Trimming at V came to 7 bases and at J to 8 bases, leaving 14 bases not matched to a gene. The CDR3 spans 14 residues. Germline V gene sequence: CDR1 SGHRS, CDR2 YFSETQ. This chain's CDR3 is CASRETGSNMGYTF. Written as DNA, the CDR3 is TGCGCCAGCCGCGAGACAGGGAGTAATATGGGCTACACCTTC.